This passage covers 24 T cell receptor beta chains from one sample sequenced in a study of cytomegalovirus exposure and HLA in healthy donors. Amplification used 60 Vbeta primers and 13 Jbeta primers. Profiled with immunoSEQ multiplex PCR; TCRdb holds only in-frame clones, not every one. The sample has 150,000 to 250,000 clones, roughly four fifths seen once. The sample comprised PBMCs. The origin of the receptors is a woman aged 45 to 65 in good health and CMV-seropositive.

The chain is built from TRBV9 and TRBJ1-5; a possible D gene is TRBD1 (6 bases). Between the trimmed V and J ends, which lost 3 bases and 0 bases, there was a span of 13 bases. CDR1 SGDLS and CDR2 YYNGEE come from the germline V gene. The CDR3 runs 16 residues. Written as DNA, the CDR3 is TGTGCCAGCAGCGAGGGGACAACGTATAGCAATCAGCCCCAGCATTTT. Protein sequence: CASSEGTTYSNQPQHF.

The chain combines TRBV28 with TRBJ2-1; 8 nucleotides line up with TRBD2. The CDR3 spans 17 residues. The junction had 7 bases not matched to a gene; V was cut back by 3 bases and J by 0 bases. Germline assignment: CDR1 MDHEN and CDR2 SYDVKM. The CDR3 nucleotides are TGTGCCAGCAGTTTCCCGCAGCGGGAGAGCTCCTACAATGAGCAGTTCTTC. As protein: CASSFPQRESSYNEQFF.

The chain recombines TRBV5-5 with TRBJ2-2, with a possible D match to TRBD2 (5 bases). Trimming removed 4 bases at V and 0 bases at J, with 10 bases between. Germline V gene lookup returns CDR1 SGHKS and CDR2 YYEKEE (reference sequence). This CDR3 region has 15 residues. The DNA for the CDR3 is TGTGCCAGCAGCATACTAGGGTCGAACACCGGGGAGCTGTTTTTT. Residues: CASSILGSNTGELFF.

This clone has a handful of counts. The J gene is TRBJ2-3, the V gene TRBV11-3; D remains ambiguous. This CDR3 comprises 13 residues. The germline CDR1 and CDR2 sequences are SGHNT and YENEEA. Between the trimmed V and J ends, which lost 5 bases and 6 bases, there was a span of 12 bases. In DNA form, the CDR3 reads TGTGCCAGCAGCGCACCCCCCCAGGATACGCAGTATTTT. Translation: CASSAPPQDTQYF.

This chain links TRBV9 with TRBJ1-6, with D tentatively TRBD1 (6 bases). V dropped 4 bases and J dropped 14 bases, with 16 bases sitting between them. The germline CDR1 and CDR2 sequences are SGDLS and YYNGEE. The CDR3 extends over 13 amino acids. For the CDR3, the DNA is TGTGCCAGCAGCCCGCGGATGGGACACTCCCTCCACTTT. This codes for CASSPRMGHSLHF. Using reference TRBV9 and TRBJ1-6 for the parts outside the CDR3, the full variable domain is DSGVTQTPKHLITATGQRVTLRCSPRSGDLSVYWYQQSLDQGLQFLIQYYNGEERAKGNILERFSAQQFPDLHSELNLSSLELGDSALYFCASSPRMGHSLHFGNGTRLTVT.

The rearrangement links TRBV21-1 to TRBJ2-2; the table's D gene call, TRBD2, was not cross checked with the DNA. TRBV21-1 is a pseudogene. This CDR3 has 15 residues. The CDR3 nucleotides are TGTGCCAGCAGCAAGGGGGGAGGGGGGACCGGGGAGCTGTTTTTT. Translation: CASSKGGGGTGELFF.

The V call is TRBV6-1, the J call TRBJ2-7; 10 positions agree with TRBD1. This CDR3 is 14 amino acids long. With V trimmed by 5 bases and J by 2 bases, 3 bases remained unmatched. Germline-derived CDR1 and CDR2 are MNHNS and SASEGT. The CDR3 DNA sequence: TGTGCCAGCAGTTCGGGACAGGGGCCCTACGAGCAGTACTTC. It yields the protein CASSSGQGPYEQYF.

CDR3 sequence reads: CASSRGQGPVEQYF. CDR3 nucleotide sequence: TGCGCCAGCAGTCGCGGACAGGGCCCCGTCGAGCAGTACTTC. V gene TRBV10-1 combines with J gene TRBJ2-7; the match to TRBD1 covers 8 bases. Germline values: CDR1 WNHNN, CDR2 SYGVQD (reference sequence). V trimming: 5 bases; J trimming: 6 bases; junction bases outside the gene matches: 9. The CDR3 has 14 amino acids.

This clone was picked up a small number of times. The V call is TRBV6-4, the J call TRBJ2-7; D is uncertain. Trimming removed 8 bases at V and 3 bases at J, with 20 bases between. The germline V gene encodes CDR1 MRHNA and CDR2 SNTAGT. The CDR3 runs 15 residues. In DNA form, the CDR3 reads TGTGCCAGCCCGTTCGTACAGTTTCGTTTCTACGAGCAGTACTTC. It encodes CASPFVQFRFYEQYF.

V usage is TRBV4-1 and J usage is TRBJ2-1; 12 bases agree with TRBD1. In germline, CDR1 is MGHRA, CDR2 YSYEKL. V shed 3 bases, J shed 12 bases, and the junction held 15 bases outside the gene matches. The CDR3 is made up of 17 amino acids. CDR3 residues: CASSQGPGQGAGVVQFF. In DNA form, the CDR3 reads TGCGCCAGCAGCCAGGGACCGGGACAGGGGGCGGGAGTTGTGCAGTTCTTC.

Comments on this clone: The sample has other DNA sequences that encode this CDR3 too. This sequence joins TRBV2 and TRBJ2-3, with TRBD2 as a possible D gene (6 bases). Germline V gives CDR1 SNHLY, CDR2 FYNNEI. This CDR3 has 14 amino acids. V lost 7 bases and J lost 5, with 16 bases in between. The CDR3 DNA reads TGTGCCAGCAAGACGGGAGAGGGTGGAGATACGCAGTATTTT. This sequence encodes CASKTGEGGDTQYF.

The chain uses TRBV5-1 and TRBJ2-7; 8 nucleotides agree with TRBD1. The CDR3 loop spans 13 amino acids. Trimming at V came to 8 bases and at J to 6 bases, leaving 10 bases not matched to a gene. Per germline, CDR1 SGHRS and CDR2 YFSETQ. CDR3 bases: TGCGCCAGTCGACAGGGGCCTATGGGCGAGCAGTACTTC. It yields the protein CASRQGPMGEQYF.

The chain couples TRBV19 to TRBJ2-5; 7 nucleotides match TRBD1. The CDR3 runs 16 residues. The ends lost 3 bases at V and 0 bases at J; junction bases unmatched: 7. Germline V gives CDR1 LNHDA, CDR2 SQIVND (reference sequence). The CDR3 here is CASSIRQTGNQETQYF. DNA for the CDR3: TGTGCCAGTAGTATCCGTCAGACAGGGAACCAAGAGACCCAGTACTTC.

The chain recombines TRBV2 with TRBJ1-2; D gene unclear. Trimming removed 5 bases from V and 4 bases from J, with 8 bases in between. This CDR3 has 12 residues. CDR1 is SNHLY and CDR2 is FYNNEI in the germline V gene. The CDR3 region is CASSLTVYGYTF. CDR3 sequence (DNA): TGTGCCAGCAGTCTAACTGTCTATGGCTACACCTTC.

CDR3 region: CASSLSPGNTGELFF. The CDR3 DNA reads as TGTGCCAGCAGTTTATCGCCAGGGAACACCGGGGAGCTGTTTTTT. The rearrangement joins TRBV27 to TRBJ2-2; D remains ambiguous. V was cut by 0 bases and J by 1 base, with 6 bases left in between. CDR1 and CDR2 (germline): MNHEY, SMNVEV (reference sequence). The CDR3 consists of 15 residues.

The chain uses TRBV5-4 and TRBJ2-2; the match to TRBD1 covers 9 bases. The CDR3 runs 17 residues. Trimming at V came to 4 bases and at J to 4 bases, leaving 11 bases not matched to a gene. In germline, CDR1 is SGHNT, CDR2 YYREEE (reference sequence). CDR3 sequence (DNA): TGTGCCAGCAGCGCCGGGACAGGGCTCTTGTCCACCGGGGAGCTGTTTTTT. Its translation: CASSAGTGLLSTGELFF.

The rearrangement links TRBV6-1 to TRBJ2-1, with 7 bases lining up with TRBD2. V lost 3 bases and J lost 10; bases outside the gene matches: 0. This CDR3 spans 11 amino acids. Germline V gives CDR1 MNHNS, CDR2 SASEGT. DNA of the CDR3: TGTGCCAGCAGTGAGGGGGGGGAGCAGTTCTTC. This gives the protein CASSEGGEQFF.

The V call is TRBV5-1, the J call TRBJ1-5; D is ambiguous. Trimming took off 0 bases at V and 5 bases at J, with 9 bases between the two ends. CDR1 and CDR2 from the germline V gene are SGHRS and YFSETQ. The CDR3 is made up of 14 amino acids. CDR3 sequence: CASSLGGIDQPQHF. The CDR3 DNA reads TGCGCCAGCAGCTTGGGAGGTATCGATCAGCCCCAGCATTTT.

This chain joins TRBV29-1 and TRBJ2-7; 7 positions agree with TRBD1. The germline V gene encodes CDR1 SQVTM and CDR2 ANQGSEA. J gave up 5 bases and V 6 bases, and 13 bases lay outside the gene matches. The CDR3 covers 14 residues. The CDR3 region is CSVGRQGPGDEQYF. The CDR3 DNA follows: TGCAGCGTGGGGAGACAGGGTCCAGGCGACGAGCAGTACTTC.

The rearrangement joins TRBV5-6 to TRBJ2-4, with unresolved D. This CDR3 contains 13 residues. The V gene's germline CDR1 is SGHDT and CDR2 YYEEEE. V was trimmed by 0 bases and J by 8 bases, leaving 9 bases between them. The CDR3 coding sequence is TGTGCCAGCAGCTTGGTTTCGGTGGACATTCAGTACTTC. It codes for CASSLVSVDIQYF.

This chain links TRBV29-1 with TRBJ2-5; TRBD2 might be the D (5 bases). Per the germline V gene, CDR1 is SQVTM and CDR2 is ANQGSEA. Between the trimmed V and J ends, which lost 6 bases and 5 bases, there was a span of 19 bases. There are 14 residues in the CDR3. CDR3 nucleotide sequence: TGCAGCGTCGAACCCGGTAACGGGGAGGAGACCCAGTACTTC. It specifies CSVEPGNGEETQYF.

CDR3 loop: CASKKGGRGQETQYF. The CDR3 coding sequence is TGTGCCAGCAAAAAGGGGGGGCGAGGGCAAGAGACCCAGTACTTC. The rearrangement uses TRBV2 and TRBJ2-5, with D possibly matching TRBD2 (7 bases). V lost 7 bases, J lost 2 bases, and 17 bases lay in between. There are 15 residues in the CDR3. Germline V gene data show CDR1 as SNHLY and CDR2 as FYNNEI.

The chain links TRBV20-1 to TRBJ1-2; D gene uncertain. This CDR3 is built from 11 residues. V lost 5 bases and J 1 base, leaving 5 bases between the germline ends. Germline V gene sequence: CDR1 DFQATT, CDR2 SNEGSKA (reference sequence). The CDR3 protein is CSADFNYGYTF. In DNA form, the CDR3 reads TGCAGTGCTGACTTTAACTATGGCTACACCTTC.

The sample holds a few counts of this clone. The chain couples TRBV6-5 to TRBJ1-4; the D is unclear. This CDR3 spans 14 amino acids. From germline, CDR1 is MNHEY and CDR2 SVGAGI. V was pared by 1 base and J by 3 bases, with 6 bases between. This CDR3 is CASSYWPSNEKLFF. CDR3 coding DNA: TGTGCCAGCAGTTACTGGCCATCTAATGAAAAACTGTTTTTT.